This entry lists 18 T cell receptor beta chains sequenced from one sample in a study of graft-versus-host responses after intestinal transplantation. Sequencing used immunoSEQ multiplex PCR; TCRdb keeps in-frame clones, though not all of them. Here the sample spans about 14,000 clones, 77% being singletons. Grafts had their tissue processed, releasing intraepithelial and lamina propria lymphocytes. Sequenced here: ileum tissue, sampled 27 days after intestinal transplant. The receptors were gathered from a human patient who received an intestinal transplant, so some T cells may come from the graft donor.

This chain links TRBV21-1 with TRBJ2-1; TRBD2 is taken as the D call from the table, unchecked against the DNA. TRBV21-1 is labeled a pseudogene. The CDR3 sequence is 13 residues long. CDR3 nucleotides: TGTGCCAGCAGCAGGGGACTAGTCCATGAGCAGTTCTTC. Amino acid sequence: CASSRGLVHEQFF.

The rearrangement links TRBV4-3 to TRBJ2-1; possibly TRBD1 for D (6 bases). This CDR3 has 15 amino acids. Per germline, CDR1 LGHNA and CDR2 YSLEER. V was trimmed by 0 bases and J by 9 bases, leaving 15 bases between them. In nucleotides, the CDR3 is TGCGCCAGCAGCCAAGACGAATTGGGGGCCGGTGAGCAGTTCTTC. Translation gives CASSQDELGAGEQFF.

The chain uses TRBV7-9 and TRBJ2-3; 8 bases line up with TRBD1. J gave up 2 bases and V 6 bases, and 13 bases lay outside the gene matches. From germline, CDR1 is SEHNR and CDR2 FQNEAQ (reference sequence). The CDR3 totals 17 residues. The CDR3 nucleotides read TGTGCCAGCAGTTCCAAACCGGGACAGGACCACACAGATACGCAGTATTTT. As protein: CASSSKPGQDHTDTQYF.

V and J are TRBV30 and TRBJ2-7; D possibly corresponds to TRBD1 (6 bases). The ends were cut back, 3 bases at V and 0 bases at J, with 6 bases in the middle. CDR1 is GTSNPN, CDR2 SVGIG, per germline (reference sequence). This CDR3 spans 12 amino acids. CDR3 protein: CAWRDSSYEQYV. CDR3 bases: TGTGCCTGGAGGGACAGCTCCTACGAGCAGTACGTC.

This sequence joins TRBV20-1 and TRBJ1-6; D remains ambiguous. The CDR3 spans 11 residues. V lost 6 bases, J lost 14 bases, and 14 bases lay in between. Looked up from germline, CDR1 is DFQATT and CDR2 is SNEGSKA (reference sequence). The CDR3 DNA reads TGCAGTGCCTGGACTAATTTGGCCCTCCACTTT. Translation gives CSAWTNLALHF.

This rearrangement joins TRBV18 to TRBJ1-1; D unresolved. CDR3 size: 14 residues. Germline assignment: CDR1 KGHSH and CDR2 LQKENI. V was cut by 6 bases and J by 1 base, with 12 bases left in between. CDR3 sequence: CASSREDRNTEAFF. The CDR3 nucleotides are TGTGCCAGCTCCCGTGAGGATAGGAACACTGAAGCTTTCTTT.

This clone showed up just a few times. The rearrangement joins TRBV6-5 to TRBJ1-2; no clear D. The CDR3 is 13 residues long. V was clipped by 2 bases and J by 2 bases, with 6 bases between them. CDR1 MNHEY and CDR2 SVGAGI come from the germline V gene. The CDR3 DNA reads as TGTGCCAGCAGTTACCAGTGGAACTATGGCTACACCTTC. Translated: CASSYQWNYGYTF.

This clone was observed once. The chain employs TRBV28 and TRBJ1-2; no firm D call. From germline, CDR1 is MDHEN and CDR2 SYDVKM. The CDR3 length is 12 residues. V lost 3 bases, J lost 7 bases, and 9 bases lay in between. CDR3 bases: TGTGCCAGCAGTTTTGGCCCGGGTGGCTACACCTTC. This sequence encodes CASSFGPGGYTF.

In DNA form, the CDR3 reads TGTGCCATCAGTGACGGGGCGAACACCGGGGAGCTGTTTTTT. Encoded protein: CAISDGANTGELFF. The V and J genes are TRBV10-3 and TRBJ2-2, with D possibly TRBD2 on 5 matching bases. The CDR3 has 14 amino acids. Germline V gives CDR1 ENHRY, CDR2 SYGVKD. V lost 3 bases to trimming and J lost 0 bases, with 5 bases between them.

The CDR3 DNA reads TGCGCCAGCAGCCAAGACGCAGGGGGACCTGGGGCCAACGTCCTGACTTTC. Translating gives CASSQDAGGPGANVLTF. This rearrangement joins TRBV4-1 to TRBJ2-6, with TRBD1 identical over 7 bases. Germline V gene sequence: CDR1 MGHRA, CDR2 YSYEKL. The V and J ends lost 0 bases and 2 bases, in that order; junction bases with no gene match: 4. CDR3 size: 17 residues.

CDR3: CASRVLTGLAGELFF. The CDR3 DNA reads TGTGCCAGCAGAGTCCTGACAGGGTTGGCCGGGGAGCTGTTTTTT. The chain has TRBV2 and TRBJ2-2, with TRBD1 matching over 7 bases. The CDR3 is made up of 15 amino acids. The V segment lost 6 bases and the J segment 6 bases; nucleotides outside the gene matches: 10. Germline V CDR1 and CDR2: SNHLY, FYNNEI. The variable domain in full, with the rest retrieved from reference TRBV2 and TRBJ2-2, is EPEVTQTPSHQVTQMGQEVILRCVPISNHLYFYWYRQILGQKVEFLVSFYNNEISEKSEIFDDQFSVERPDGSNFTLKIRSTKLEDSAMYFCASRVLTGLAGELFFGEGSRLTVL.

This clone came up a few times. This chain uses TRBV2 with TRBJ1-6, with TRBD1 identical over 10 bases. The CDR3 sequence is 15 residues long. V shed 6 bases and J 10 bases; nucleotides not matched to a gene: 9. Per germline, CDR1 SNHLY and CDR2 FYNNEI. DNA of the CDR3: TGTGCCAGCAGGGTCCGACAGGGGGCGGAATCACCCCTCCACTTT. It yields the protein CASRVRQGAESPLHF.

The V call is TRBV5-6, the J call TRBJ2-5; TRBD1 matches 8 bases. J lost 3 bases, V lost 7 bases, and 8 bases had no gene match. CDR3 length equals 14 residues. The germline gives CDR1 SGHDT, CDR2 YYEEEE. The CDR3 protein is CASGSGQDEETQYF. Here the CDR3 DNA reads TGTGCCAGCGGCTCGGGACAGGACGAAGAGACCCAGTACTTC.

The chain employs TRBV6-5 and TRBJ2-1, with D possibly matching TRBD2 (6 bases). Germline CDR1 MNHEY, CDR2 SVGAGI. Between the trimmed V and J ends, which lost 6 bases and 0 bases, there was a span of 9 bases. The CDR3 is 14 residues long. The DNA for the CDR3 is TGTGCCAGCAGGAGGGACTCCTCCTACAATGAGCAGTTCTTC. Encoded protein: CASRRDSSYNEQFF.

The chain combines TRBV18 with TRBJ1-1; maybe TRBD1 (6 bases). This CDR3 region has 14 residues. Trimming pared 6 bases from V and 1 base from J, leaving 12 bases between. The germline CDR1 and CDR2 sequences are KGHSH and LQKENI. This chain's CDR3 is CASSRRGANTEAFF. The CDR3 region has the DNA TGTGCCAGCTCGCGCCGGGGGGCGAACACTGAAGCTTTCTTT.

The rearrangement uses TRBV5-4 and TRBJ2-3; the match to TRBD1 covers 9 bases. V shed 6 bases and J 1 base; nucleotides not matched to a gene: 6. CDR1 is SGHNT and CDR2 is YYREEE in the germline V gene (reference sequence). The CDR3 length is 15 residues. The CDR3 loop is CASTTTGGRTDTQYF. DNA for the CDR3: TGTGCCAGCACCACGACAGGGGGTCGCACAGATACGCAGTATTTT.

The genes are TRBV7-8 and TRBJ1-1; no clear D gene. The V gene's germline CDR1 is SGHVS and CDR2 FQNEAQ. Trimming left V 4 bases short and J 1 base short, with 10 bases between. There are 14 residues in the CDR3. Here the CDR3 reads CASSSAGSNTEAFF. The DNA of the CDR3 is TGTGCCAGCAGCTCGGCGGGATCGAACACTGAAGCTTTCTTT.

The V call is TRBV27, the J call TRBJ1-1, with a weak D call TRBD1 (5 bases). This CDR3 is built from 20 residues. Germline V CDR1 and CDR2: MNHEY, SMNVEV (reference sequence). The ends were cut back, 7 bases at V and 3 bases at J, with 33 bases in the middle. CDR3 coding DNA: TGTGCCAGCACACCTTCTTCGTGGGGGGTCGGGGTTCCGGGGTACACTGAAGCTTTCTTT. It translates to CASTPSSWGVGVPGYTEAFF.